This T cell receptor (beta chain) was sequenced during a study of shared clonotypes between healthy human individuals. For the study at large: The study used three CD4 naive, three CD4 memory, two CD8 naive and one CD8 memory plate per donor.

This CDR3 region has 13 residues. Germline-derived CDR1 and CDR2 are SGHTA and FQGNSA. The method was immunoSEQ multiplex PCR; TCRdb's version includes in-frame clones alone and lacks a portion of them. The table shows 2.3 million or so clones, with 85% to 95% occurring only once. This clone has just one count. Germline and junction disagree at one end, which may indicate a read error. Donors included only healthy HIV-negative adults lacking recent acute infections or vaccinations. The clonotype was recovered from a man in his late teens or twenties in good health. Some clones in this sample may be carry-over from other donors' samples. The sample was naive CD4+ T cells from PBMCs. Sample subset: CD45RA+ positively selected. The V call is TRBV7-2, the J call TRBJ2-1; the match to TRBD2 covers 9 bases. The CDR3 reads CASTLRAGGGSVF. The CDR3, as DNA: TGTGCCAGCACCCTTCGAGCGGGAGGAGGGTCGGTCTTC.